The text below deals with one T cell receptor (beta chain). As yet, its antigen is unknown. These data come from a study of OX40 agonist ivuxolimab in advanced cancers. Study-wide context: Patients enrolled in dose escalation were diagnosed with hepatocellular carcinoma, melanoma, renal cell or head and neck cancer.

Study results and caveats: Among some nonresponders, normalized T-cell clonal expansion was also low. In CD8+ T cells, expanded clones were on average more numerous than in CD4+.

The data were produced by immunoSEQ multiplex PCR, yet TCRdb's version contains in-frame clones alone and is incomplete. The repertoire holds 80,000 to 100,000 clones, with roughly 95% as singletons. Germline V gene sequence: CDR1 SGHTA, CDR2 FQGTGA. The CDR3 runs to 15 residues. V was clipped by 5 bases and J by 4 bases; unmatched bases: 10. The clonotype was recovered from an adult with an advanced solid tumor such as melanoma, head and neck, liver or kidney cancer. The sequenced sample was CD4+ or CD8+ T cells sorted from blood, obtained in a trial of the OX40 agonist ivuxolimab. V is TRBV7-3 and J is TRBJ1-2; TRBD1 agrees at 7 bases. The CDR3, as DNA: TGTGCCAGCAGCCTGACAGGGAACCCACTCTATGGCTACACCTTC. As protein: CASSLTGNPLYGYTF.